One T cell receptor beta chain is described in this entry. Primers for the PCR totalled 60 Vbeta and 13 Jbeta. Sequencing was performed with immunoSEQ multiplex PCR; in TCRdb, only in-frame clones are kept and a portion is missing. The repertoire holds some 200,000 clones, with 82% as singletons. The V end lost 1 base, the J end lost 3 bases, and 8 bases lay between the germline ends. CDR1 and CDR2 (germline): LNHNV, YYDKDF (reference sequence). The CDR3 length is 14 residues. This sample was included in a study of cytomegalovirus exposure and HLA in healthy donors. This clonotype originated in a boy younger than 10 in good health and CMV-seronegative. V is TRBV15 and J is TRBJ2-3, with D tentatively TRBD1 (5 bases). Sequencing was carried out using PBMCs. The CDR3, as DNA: TGTGCCACCAGCAGAGGTCGACAGACAGATACGCAGTATTTT. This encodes CATSRGRQTDTQYF.